A single sample gave rise to the 10 T cell receptor beta chains below, sequenced in a study of monozygotic twins with inflammatory bowel disease. For each CDR3 protein, TCRdb gives one entry from its re-call of the 5' RACE reads, without DNA. Recorded for this sample: around 450,000 distinct CDR3 sequences. The sample consisted of blood. These receptors were collected from a human donor with ulcerative colitis or Crohn's disease, or a healthy co-twin of an affected twin (not recorded which).

The genes are TRBV7-2 and TRBJ2-5. CDR1 is SGHTA, CDR2 FQGNSA, per germline. CDR3 length: 14 residues. The CDR3 sequence is CASTLAGLQETQYF. Drawing the rest from reference TRBV7-2 and TRBJ2-5, the complete variable domain is GAGVSQSPSNKVTEKGKDVELRCDPISGHTALYWYRQSLGQGLEFLIYFQGNSAPDKSGLPSDRFSAERTGGSVSTLTIQRTQQEDSAVYLCASTLAGLQETQYFGPGTRLLVL.

The chain is built from TRBV5-6 and TRBJ2-7; TCRdb lists TRBD1, though no DNA is available to test this call. The germline gives CDR1 SGHDT, CDR2 YYEEEE. The CDR3 length is 13 residues. The CDR3: CASSSDRGQEQYF.

The V call is TRBV6-5, the J call TRBJ2-5; TCRdb calls TRBD2, which cannot be checked without DNA. Germline CDR1 MNHEY, CDR2 SVGAGI. This CDR3 region has 17 residues. The CDR3 is CASSFRLAGVGRETQYF.

This chain links TRBV30 with TRBJ1-6; TCRdb picks TRBD1, but there is no DNA to check that call. This CDR3 spans 14 amino acids. Germline values: CDR1 GTSNPN, CDR2 SVGIG (reference sequence). The CDR3 here is CAWNPGQGYSPLHF.

The chain combines TRBV24-1 with TRBJ1-4. The CDR3 length is 13 residues. Germline V gene data show CDR1 as KGHDR and CDR2 as SFDVKD. The CDR3: CATSDLQTGKLFF.

J is TRBJ1-4 and V is TRBV7-8; TCRdb's D call of TRBD1 is untestable without DNA. Germline V CDR1 and CDR2: SGHVS, FQNEAQ. The CDR3 extends over 14 amino acids. This CDR3 is CASSPAGGSEKLFF.

This sequence joins TRBV19 and TRBJ2-1. Germline values: CDR1 LNHDA, CDR2 SQIVND (reference sequence). The CDR3 loop spans 13 amino acids. CDR3 in amino acids: CASSISAYNEQFF.

This chain's CDR3 is CASSLEVNGELFF. V is TRBV11-3 and J is TRBJ2-2. The CDR3 is 13 amino acids. Germline CDR1 reads SGHNT; CDR2 reads YENEEA.

This chain joins TRBV10-3 and TRBJ1-5; TCRdb proposes TRBD1, but this gene call is untestable without DNA. The CDR3 consists of 14 residues. Germline CDR1 ENHRY, CDR2 SYGVKD. The CDR3 region is CAISEAGGNQPQHF.

This sequence joins TRBV10-3 and TRBJ1-1; TCRdb designates TRBD1, a call that cannot be tested without DNA. In germline, CDR1 is ENHRY, CDR2 SYGVKD. This CDR3 is built from 15 residues. The CDR3 is CAISEHGQSYTEAFF.